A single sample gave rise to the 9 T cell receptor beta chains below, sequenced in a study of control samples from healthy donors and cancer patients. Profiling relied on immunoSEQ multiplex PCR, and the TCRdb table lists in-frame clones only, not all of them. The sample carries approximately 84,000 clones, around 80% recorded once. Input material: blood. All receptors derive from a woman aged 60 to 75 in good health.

In DNA form, the CDR3 reads TGCGCCAGCAGTACAGGGGGCCCGAACACTGAAGCTTTCTTT. Translating it yields CASSTGGPNTEAFF. The chain employs TRBV5-1 and TRBJ1-1, with 9 bases fitting TRBD1. V shed 5 bases and J 1 base; nucleotides not matched to a gene: 3. The germline CDR1 and CDR2 sequences are SGHRS and YFSETQ. The CDR3 runs 14 residues.

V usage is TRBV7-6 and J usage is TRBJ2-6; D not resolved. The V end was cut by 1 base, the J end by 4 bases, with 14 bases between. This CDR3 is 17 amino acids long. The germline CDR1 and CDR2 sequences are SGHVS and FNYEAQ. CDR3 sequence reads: CASSLGVRAAGANVLTF. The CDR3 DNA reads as TGTGCCAGCAGCTTAGGAGTCCGGGCGGCGGGGGCCAACGTCCTGACTTTC.

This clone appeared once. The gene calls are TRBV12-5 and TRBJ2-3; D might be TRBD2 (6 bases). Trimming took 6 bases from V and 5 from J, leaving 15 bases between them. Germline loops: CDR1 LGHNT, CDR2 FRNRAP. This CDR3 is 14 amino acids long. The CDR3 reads CASGGLANGDTQYF. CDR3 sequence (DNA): TGTGCTAGTGGAGGTCTAGCGAACGGAGATACGCAGTATTTT.

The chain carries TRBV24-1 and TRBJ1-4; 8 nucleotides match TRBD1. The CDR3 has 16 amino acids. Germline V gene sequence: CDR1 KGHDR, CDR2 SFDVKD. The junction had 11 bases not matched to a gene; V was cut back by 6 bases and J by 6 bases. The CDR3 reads CATSSSGTGQDEKLFF. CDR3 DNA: TGTGCCACCAGTAGTTCCGGGACAGGCCAAGATGAAAAACTGTTTTTT.

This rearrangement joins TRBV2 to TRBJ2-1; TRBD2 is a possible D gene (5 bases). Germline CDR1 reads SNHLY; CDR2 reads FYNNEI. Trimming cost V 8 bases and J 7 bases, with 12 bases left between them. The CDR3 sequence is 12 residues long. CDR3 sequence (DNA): TGTGCCAGCGCTCTGACGGGGAATGAGCAGTTCTTC. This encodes CASALTGNEQFF. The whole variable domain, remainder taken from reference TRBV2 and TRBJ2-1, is EPEVTQTPSHQVTQMGQEVILRCVPISNHLYFYWYRQILGQKVEFLVSFYNNEISEKSEIFDDQFSVERPDGSNFTLKIRSTKLEDSAMYFCASALTGNEQFFGPGTRLTVL.

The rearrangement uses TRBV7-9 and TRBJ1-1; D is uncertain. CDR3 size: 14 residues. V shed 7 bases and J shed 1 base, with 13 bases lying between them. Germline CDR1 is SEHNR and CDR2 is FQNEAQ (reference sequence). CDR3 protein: CASKERVGNTEAFF. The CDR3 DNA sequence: TGTGCCAGCAAGGAGCGGGTAGGGAACACTGAAGCTTTCTTT.

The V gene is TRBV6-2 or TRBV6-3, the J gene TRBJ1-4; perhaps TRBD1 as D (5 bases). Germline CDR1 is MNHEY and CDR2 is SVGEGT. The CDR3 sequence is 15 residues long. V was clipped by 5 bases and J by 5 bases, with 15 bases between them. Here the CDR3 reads CASSTPGRGNEKLFF. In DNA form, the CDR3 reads TGTGCCAGCAGTACCCCGGGACGGGGGAATGAAAAACTGTTTTTT.

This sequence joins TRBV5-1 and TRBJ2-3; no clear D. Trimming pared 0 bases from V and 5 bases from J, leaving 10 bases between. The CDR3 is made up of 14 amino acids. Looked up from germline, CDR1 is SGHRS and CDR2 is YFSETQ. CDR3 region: CASSLAAGGDTQYF. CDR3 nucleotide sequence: TGCGCCAGCAGCTTGGCCGCAGGTGGAGATACGCAGTATTTT.

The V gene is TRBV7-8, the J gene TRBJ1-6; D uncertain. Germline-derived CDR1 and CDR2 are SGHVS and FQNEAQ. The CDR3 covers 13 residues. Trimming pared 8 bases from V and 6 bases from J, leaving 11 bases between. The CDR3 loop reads CASSGASNSPLHF. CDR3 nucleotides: TGTGCCAGCTCGGGAGCCTCTAATTCACCCCTCCACTTT.